One and the same sample provided the 8 T cell receptor beta chains below, sequenced in a study of T-cell memory formation after mild COVID-19. TCRdb ran MiXCR on the 5' RACE reads and lists one entry per CDR3 protein. The sample holds more than 150,000 distinct CDR3 sequences, around 20% seen once. The sample taken for sequencing was PBMCs or a T cell subset sorted from them (not recorded which). The receptor source for this set is a young man who had mild COVID-19 (a few samples of this study predate the infection). Cell type and time point are not known.

The V and J genes are TRBV20-1 and TRBJ1-2, with 9 positions matching TRBD1. Per the germline V gene, CDR1 is DFQATT and CDR2 is SNEGSKA (reference sequence). V gave up 4 bases and J gave up 1 base; unmatched junction bases: 7. This CDR3 has 15 amino acids. The chain's CDR3 is CSAIGTGMGNYGYTF. In DNA form, the CDR3 reads TGCAGTGCTATAGGGACAGGGATGGGTAACTATGGCTACACCTTC.

This clonotype occurred a few times. The chain is built from TRBV12-3 or TRBV12-4 and TRBJ2-1; weak D call: TRBD1 (6 bases). The CDR3 has 14 residues. V was cut by 4 bases and J by 12 bases, with 19 bases left in between. CDR3 region: CASSSHYRVDGQFF. For the CDR3, the DNA is TGTGCCAGCAGTTCTCACTACAGGGTAGATGGGCAGTTCTTC.

The rearrangement links TRBV11-2 to TRBJ1-2; possibly TRBD1 for D (5 bases). V lost 1 base and J lost 4, with 10 bases in between. The germline CDR1 and CDR2 sequences are SGHAT and FQNNGV. The CDR3 consists of 14 residues. The CDR3 sequence is CASSLVQGGYGYTF. The CDR3 DNA sequence: TGTGCCAGCAGCTTAGTTCAGGGAGGCTATGGCTACACCTTC.

V and J are TRBV30 and TRBJ1-5, with D maybe TRBD1 (5 bases). In germline, CDR1 is GTSNPN, CDR2 SVGIG (reference sequence). The CDR3 extends over 17 amino acids. The V end lost 0 bases, the J end lost 1 base, and 16 bases lay between the germline ends. CDR3 bases: TGTGCCTGGAGTGTAGACCGCGGGGGTCGAAGCAATCAGCCCCAGCATTTT. Its protein is CAWSVDRGGRSNQPQHF.

This clonotype was counted a few times. CDR3 bases: TGTGCCAGCAGGGCCGGACACGCTGGGGCCAACGTCCTGACTTTC. Its translation is CASRAGHAGANVLTF. The chain carries TRBV6-5 and TRBJ2-6, with D maybe TRBD1 (5 bases). This CDR3 has 15 amino acids. V was trimmed by 6 bases and J by 2 bases, leaving 11 bases between them. CDR1 is MNHEY and CDR2 is SVGAGI in the germline V gene.

This clonotype was observed a few times. The J gene is TRBJ2-6, the V gene TRBV6-5; 12 bases are shared with TRBD2. V trimming: 2 bases; J trimming: 4 bases; junction bases outside the gene matches: 3. Germline V gene lookup returns CDR1 MNHEY and CDR2 SVGAGI. The CDR3 covers 17 residues. The CDR3 DNA reads as TGTGCCAGCAGTTACCTAGCGGGGGGGCACGGGGCCAACGTCCTGACTTTC. The encoded protein is CASSYLAGGHGANVLTF.

Here the CDR3 DNA reads TGTGCCAGCAGTTTACTAGACGATTATGGCTACACCTTC. Protein sequence: CASSLLDDYGYTF. The chain couples TRBV12-3 or TRBV12-4 to TRBJ1-2; no firm D call. The CDR3 length is 13 residues. The germline V and J ends were trimmed by 2 bases and 5 bases, with 9 bases remaining between them.

Ten or more counts support this clonotype. The V gene is TRBV5-1, the J gene TRBJ1-1; no reliable D call. Germline values: CDR1 SGHRS, CDR2 YFSETQ. The length of the CDR3 is 14 residues. V dropped 5 bases and J dropped 7 bases, with 18 bases sitting between them. The CDR3, as DNA: TGCGCCAGCAGACCAACCGCCCTCCCCGGTGAAGCTTTCTTT. It yields the protein CASRPTALPGEAFF.